The 22 T cell receptor beta chains presented below share a single source sample, sequenced in a study of graft-versus-host responses after intestinal transplantation. This table comes from immunoSEQ multiplex PCR, and its TCRdb copy is limited to in-frame clones, with some not included. The data show tens of thousands of clones, around 91% seen once. Sample: PBMCs, taken less than 130 days after intestinal transplantation. The source of these receptors is a human patient who received an intestinal transplant, so some T cells may come from the graft donor.

The chain uses TRBV4-1 and TRBJ2-5; D remains ambiguous. The ends were cut back, 1 base at V and 3 bases at J, with 3 bases in the middle. CDR1 and CDR2 (germline): MGHRA, YSYEKL. This CDR3 contains 12 residues. The CDR3: CASSQGKETQYF. CDR3 in DNA: TGCGCCAGCAGCCAAGGAAAAGAGACCCAGTACTTC.

The chain couples TRBV14 to TRBJ2-7, with a tentative D call TRBD2 (6 bases). Trimming removed 2 bases from V and 0 bases from J, with 11 bases in between. The germline gives CDR1 SGHDN, CDR2 FVKESK. The CDR3 length is 15 residues. The CDR3 DNA sequence: TGTGCCAGCAGCCAACGGGACTCTTACTCCTACGAGCAGTACTTC. Its translation: CASSQRDSYSYEQYF.

This chain joins TRBV28 and TRBJ2-7, with 8 bases fitting TRBD2. The germline V gene has CDR1 MDHEN and CDR2 SYDVKM. With V trimmed by 6 bases and J by 3 bases, 7 bases remained unmatched. CDR3 size: 14 residues. The CDR3 protein is CASRAGGENYEQYF. Here the CDR3 DNA reads TGTGCCAGCAGGGCGGGGGGAGAGAACTACGAGCAGTACTTC.

This chain joins TRBV6-4 and TRBJ2-2; maybe TRBD1 (6 bases). CDR3 length: 16 amino acids. Trimming left V 0 bases short and J 4 bases short, with 12 bases between. The germline V gene has CDR1 MRHNA and CDR2 SNTAGT. DNA for the CDR3: TGTGCCAGCAGTGACTCCACAGGGACGGGCACCGGGGAGCTGTTTTTT. Translating it yields CASSDSTGTGTGELFF.

The rearrangement uses TRBV27 and TRBJ2-3; no reliable D call. Trimming removed 7 bases at V and 1 base at J, with 12 bases between. The CDR3 is made up of 14 amino acids. Germline V gene data show CDR1 as MNHEY and CDR2 as SMNVEV (reference sequence). CDR3 coding DNA: TGTGCCAGCAACCTCGGGTTTGGCACAGATACGCAGTATTTT. Residues: CASNLGFGTDTQYF.

The rearrangement uses TRBV28 and TRBJ2-5, with 9 bases fitting TRBD1. Judging by the DNA end, TRBJ2-7 fits better; the J call may be wrong. Germline lookup yields CDR1 MDHEN and CDR2 SYDVKM. The CDR3 has 14 amino acids. The DNA of the CDR3 is TGTGCCAGCAGACCAACAGGGGGCAGCGACGAGCAGTACTTC. Translated: CASRPTGGSDEQYF.

The V gene is TRBV19, the J gene TRBJ2-1; D might be TRBD1 or TRBD2, each matching 5 bases. The germline V and J ends were trimmed by 5 bases and 3 bases, with 11 bases remaining between them. Germline lookup yields CDR1 LNHDA and CDR2 SQIVND (reference sequence). The CDR3 length is 14 residues. CDR3 region: CASSYRDGYNEQFF. As DNA, the CDR3 is TGTGCCAGTAGTTATCGGGACGGCTACAATGAGCAGTTCTTC.

This rearrangement joins TRBV28 to TRBJ2-1; 9 nucleotides align to TRBD2. The CDR3 consists of 13 residues. The germline V gene encodes CDR1 MDHEN and CDR2 SYDVKM. J was trimmed by 8 bases and V by 7 bases; bases with no gene match: 6. CDR3 nucleotide sequence: TGTGCCAGCAACAGCGGGGGGAAGGATGAGCAGTTCTTC. The encoded protein is CASNSGGKDEQFF. The whole variable domain, filled in from reference TRBV28 and TRBJ2-1, reads DVKVTQSSRYLVKRTGEKVFLECVQDMDHENMFWYRQDPGLGLRLIYFSYDVKMKEKGDIPEGYSVSREKKERFSLILESASTNQTSMYLCASNSGGKDEQFFGPGTRLTVL.

This chain connects TRBV19 to TRBJ2-7; no definite D call. Germline CDR1 is LNHDA and CDR2 is SQIVND (reference sequence). Trimming cost V 3 bases and J 0 bases, with 12 bases left between them. The CDR3 extends over 15 amino acids. The CDR3 region is CASSMETGSSYEQYF. The CDR3 nucleotides are TGTGCCAGTAGTATGGAGACTGGAAGCTCCTACGAGCAGTACTTC.

The chain joins TRBV19 to TRBJ2-2, with no clear D. The length of the CDR3 is 13 residues. Germline-derived CDR1 and CDR2 are LNHDA and SQIVND (reference sequence). The V and J ends lost 5 bases and 5 bases respectively, with 9 bases between them. CDR3 in DNA: TGTGCCAGTAGTTTAGCTGGGACCGGGGAGCTGTTTTTT. As protein: CASSLAGTGELFF.

This CDR3 is CASSPLAGALETQYF. The CDR3 DNA follows: TGTGCCAGTAGTCCCTTAGCGGGAGCCTTGGAGACCCAGTACTTC. This chain joins TRBV19 and TRBJ2-5; 9 positions agree with TRBD2. Germline CDR1 and CDR2: LNHDA and SQIVND (reference sequence). The CDR3 has 15 residues. V lost 5 bases, J lost 5 bases, and 9 bases stayed unmatched.

The gene calls are TRBV6-1 and TRBJ1-6; D uncertain. Germline V gives CDR1 MNHNS, CDR2 SASEGT. The V end was cut by 3 bases, the J end by 9 bases, with 15 bases between. The CDR3 length is 15 residues. CDR3 amino acids: CASSDLVGEGSPLHF. Here the CDR3 DNA reads TGTGCCAGCAGTGATCTCGTTGGGGAGGGTTCACCCCTCCACTTT.

CDR3 region: CASSLDPGPLGTQYF. The CDR3 DNA sequence: TGTGCCAGCAGCTTAGATCCCGGGCCATTAGGCACGCAGTATTTT. The rearrangement joins TRBV7-9 to TRBJ2-3; no clear D gene. Germline V gene lookup returns CDR1 SEHNR and CDR2 FQNEAQ (reference sequence). The length of the CDR3 is 15 residues. Trimming removed 1 base at V and 9 bases at J, with 17 bases between.

The V gene is TRBV4-1, the J gene TRBJ1-1, with D unclear. The CDR3 contains 13 residues. Germline CDR1 reads MGHRA; CDR2 reads YSYEKL. The germline V and J ends were trimmed by 4 bases and 5 bases, with 11 bases remaining between them. In nucleotides, the CDR3 is TGCGCCAGCAGCCTTCGCCGGGGAACTGAAGCTTTCTTT. Amino acid sequence: CASSLRRGTEAFF.

The sample holds one count of this clone. The chain couples TRBV4-1 to TRBJ2-7, with a possible D match to TRBD1 (6 bases). Germline V gene data show CDR1 as MGHRA and CDR2 as YSYEKL. V was shortened by 5 bases and J by 0 bases, with 17 bases between the two germline ends. The CDR3 sequence is 16 residues long. CDR3 nucleotides: TGCGCCAGCAGCATAGGGACATTCCTTAGCTCCTACGAGCAGTACTTC. Protein: CASSIGTFLSSYEQYF.

V and J are TRBV5-1 and TRBJ2-7; 7 bases match TRBD1. Germline values: CDR1 SGHRS, CDR2 YFSETQ. This CDR3 spans 14 amino acids. V dropped 0 bases and J dropped 1; count of bases not matched to a gene: 1. In DNA, the CDR3 is TGCGCCAGCAGCTTGGACAGGGGTTCCTACGAGCAGTACTTC. This encodes CASSLDRGSYEQYF.

V usage is TRBV21-1 and J usage is TRBJ2-3. TRBV21-1 is a pseudogene. The CDR3 extends over 14 amino acids. The CDR3 is CASMGNRSTDTQYF. CDR3 DNA sequence: TGTGCCAGCATGGGAAACCGGTCGACAGATACGCAGTATTTT.

The chain combines TRBV5-4 with TRBJ2-1; unclear D gene. The germline gives CDR1 SGHNT, CDR2 YYREEE (reference sequence). The CDR3 is made up of 15 amino acids. V was pared by 3 bases and J by 2 bases, with 12 bases between. This CDR3 is CASSSDSGAYNEQFF. Written as DNA, the CDR3 is TGTGCCAGCAGCTCAGACTCCGGCGCCTACAATGAGCAGTTCTTC.

The chain carries TRBV15 and TRBJ2-3, with 7 bases lining up with TRBD1. With 5 bases clipped from V and 5 bases from J, the junction kept 10 bases outside the gene matches. This CDR3 comprises 15 residues. Germline CDR1 and CDR2: LNHNV and YYDKDF (reference sequence). CDR3 sequence reads: CATSGEGGFGDTQYF. The CDR3 DNA reads as TGTGCCACCAGCGGCGAAGGGGGCTTCGGAGATACGCAGTATTTT. Looking up the rest from reference TRBV15 and TRBJ2-3 gives the full variable domain: DAMVIQNPRYQVTQFGKPVTLSCSQTLNHNVMYWYQQKSSQAPKLLFHYYDKDFNNEADTPDNFQSRRPNTSFCFLDIRSPGLGDTAMYLCATSGEGGFGDTQYFGPGTRLTVL.

The CDR3 sequence is CASSCSTSARGLFF. The CDR3 DNA reads TGTGCCAGCAGTTGTTCGACGTCGGCCCGAGGTCTGTTTTTT. V is TRBV2 and J is TRBJ1-4; D gene unclear. With 5 bases removed from V and 14 bases from J, the gap between germline ends came to 21 bases. The CDR3 runs 14 residues. Germline values: CDR1 SNHLY, CDR2 FYNNEI.

This clone appeared a single time. This chain connects TRBV19 to TRBJ1-3; D not certain. The CDR3 is 15 amino acids. Trimming pared 3 bases from V and 1 base from J, leaving 10 bases between. CDR1 and CDR2 from the germline V gene are LNHDA and SQIVND (reference sequence). The CDR3 region is CASSIGPASGNTIYF. The CDR3 DNA follows: TGTGCCAGTAGTATCGGTCCTGCTTCTGGAAACACCATATATTTT.

This sequence joins TRBV29-1 and TRBJ2-7; D gene ambiguous. V lost 5 bases, J lost 5 bases, and 10 bases lay in between. Germline CDR1 reads SQVTM; CDR2 reads ANQGSEA. CDR3 size: 11 residues. This chain's CDR3 is CSVSDIDEQYF. The CDR3 DNA follows: TGCAGCGTTTCCGACATAGACGAGCAGTACTTC.